The rows below give T cell receptor beta chains drawn from one sample of a study of Ad26.COV2.S vaccination and SARS-CoV-2 variants. TCRdb's copy holds only in-frame clones and misses some; the assay was immunoSEQ multiplex PCR. Among about 450,000 clones listed, roughly 89% were seen once. Specimen: peripheral blood, collected in a trial of Ad26.COV2.S vaccine versus placebo. All receptors come from a person between 18 and 65 years old who received the Ad26.COV2.S COVID-19 vaccine or a placebo. Both conserved end residues are part of each CDR3. The order of the fields is clone size, D gene, V gene, J gene, CDR3 protein, CDR3 DNA. The D gene is left open where the match is weak. Clone size is shown for a subset of rows, as once, few, many or a class of expanded clone.

.,.,TRBV6-6,TRBJ2-2,CASSYSFGGTGELFF,TGTGCCAGCAGTTACTCGTTCGGGGGCACCGGGGAGCTGTTTTTT
.,.,TRBV15,TRBJ2-4,CATSRGQLIAKNIQYF,TGTGCCACCAGCAGAGGTCAGCTAATAGCCAAAAACATTCAGTACTTC
.,.,TRBV15,TRBJ2-2,CATSETDTGELFF,TGTGCCACCTCCGAGACAGACACCGGGGAGCTGTTTTTT
.,.,TRBV3-1/TRBV3-2,TRBJ2-1,CASGQPRTTREQFF,TGTGCCAGCGGCCAACCAAGGACCACGCGTGAGCAGTTCTTC
.,.,TRBV15,TRBJ2-5,CATSNGETQYF,TGTGCCACCAGCAATGGGGAGACCCAGTACTTC
.,.,TRBV6-5,TRBJ1-2,CASRTGKSYGYTF,TGTGCCAGCAGAACAGGGAAGTCCTATGGCTACACCTTC
.,TRBD1,TRBV5-1,TRBJ2-7,CASSTGQSGEQYF,TGCGCCAGCAGCACGGGACAGTCTGGCGAGCAGTACTTC
.,.,TRBV7-6,TRBJ1-6,CASSFEVDNSPLHF,TGTGCCAGCAGCTTCGAGGTCGATAATTCACCCCTCCACTTT
.,TRBD1,TRBV3-1/TRBV3-2,TRBJ1-2,CASSQVGTASPANYGYTF,TGTGCCAGCAGCCAAGTGGGGACAGCTTCTCCAGCTAACTATGGCTACACCTTC
.,.,TRBV5-1,TRBJ1-1,CASSLSPRNTEAFF,TGCGCCAGCAGCTTGTCCCCAAGGAACACTGAAGCTTTCTTT
.,TRBD1,TRBV5-1,TRBJ1-6,CASSLEDRENNSPLHF,TGCGCCAGCAGCTTGGAGGACAGGGAGAATAATTCACCCCTCCACTTT
.,.,TRBV9,TRBJ2-5,CASSVDVRQETQYF,TGTGCCAGCAGCGTAGACGTAAGGCAAGAGACCCAGTACTTC
.,TRBD2,TRBV6-5,TRBJ2-5,CASSRGGAGETQYF,TGTGCCAGCAGCCGCGGGGGGGCCGGGGAGACCCAGTACTTC
once,TRBD1,TRBV30,TRBJ2-1,CAWSVVITGGWGSYNEQFF,TGTGCCTGGAGTGTCGTTATAACAGGGGGATGGGGCTCCTACAATGAGCAGTTCTTC
once,.,TRBV30,TRBJ1-6,CAWSATANSPLHF,TGTGCCTGGAGTGCGACAGCAAATTCACCCCTCCACTTT
.,.,TRBV5-1,TRBJ2-5,CASSRLPGAPQLGETQYF,TGCGCCAGCAGCCGCCTCCCAGGGGCTCCTCAGTTGGGCGAGACCCAGTACTTC
.,.,TRBV9,TRBJ2-5,CASSGTDQETQYF,TGTGCCAGCAGCGGGACAGACCAAGAGACCCAGTACTTC
.,TRBD1,TRBV15,TRBJ2-7,CATRGDVTGDGNEQYF,TGTGCCACCAGGGGTGACGTGACAGGGGACGGGAACGAGCAGTACTTC
.,.,TRBV14,TRBJ1-1,CASSQDMGRAAFF,TGTGCCAGCAGCCAAGACATGGGGAGGGCAGCTTTCTTT
many,.,TRBV4-1,TRBJ2-3,CASSQVGNTQYF,TGCGCCAGCAGCCAAGTGGGGAATACGCAGTATTTT
.,.,TRBV2,TRBJ2-1,CASSGFQGSYNEQFF,TGTGCCAGCAGTGGGTTTCAGGGCTCCTACAATGAGCAGTTCTTC
.,.,TRBV29-1,TRBJ2-3,CSVGVDFTDTQYF,TGCAGCGTTGGGGTGGACTTTACAGATACGCAGTATTTT
.,TRBD2,TRBV5-6,TRBJ2-1,CASSVLAGGVGEQFF,TGTGCCAGCAGCGTACTAGCGGGAGGTGTCGGTGAGCAGTTCTTC
.,.,TRBV15,TRBJ2-3,CATSRPTQGTQYF,TGTGCCACCAGCAGACCTACCCAGGGTACGCAGTATTTT
.,TRBD2,TRBV19,TRBJ2-2,CASRLAVNTGELFF,TGTGCCAGCCGACTAGCGGTGAACACCGGGGAGCTGTTTTTT
.,TRBD1,TRBV7-2,TRBJ1-5,CASSLVGWTGRNQPQHF,TGTGCCAGCAGCTTAGTAGGCTGGACAGGGAGGAATCAGCCCCAGCATTTT